The rows below give T cell receptor beta chains drawn from one sample of a study of tumor T cells in aggressive B-cell lymphoma. Repertoires were generated with immunoSEQ multiplex PCR, while TCRdb's copy carries only in-frame clones and drops some. Counted here are around 2,000 clones, roughly 94% occurring once; the ten biggest clones make up 2.5% to 3%. Sequencing used tumor tissue. All receptors derive from an adult with diffuse large B cell lymphoma. Each CDR3 is given with its conserved first and last residue. A D gene is named only where the DNA matches it firmly. Clone sizes are given selectively: once, few, many, or a class where the clone is expanded.

clone_size j_call v_call d_call cdr3_aa cdr3_nt
once TRBJ2-3 TRBV30 TRBD2 CAWTLPPGLAEFTDTQYF TGTGCCTGGACGCTCCCCCCCGGACTAGCGGAGTTCACAGATACGCAGTATTTT
NA TRBJ2-7 TRBV12-5 TRBD1 CASGLDAGGAEQYF TGTGCTAGTGGTTTGGATGCAGGGGGAGCCGAGCAGTACTTC
NA TRBJ2-5 TRBV7-2 NA CASSLLAETQYF TGTGCCAGCAGCCTTCTAGCCGAGACCCAGTACTTC
NA TRBJ1-2 TRBV6-6 NA CASSYARLGGGRGYTF TGTGCCAGCAGTTACGCCCGCCTTGGAGGAGGTCGTGGCTACACCTTC
NA TRBJ1-5 TRBV5-5 TRBD1 CASSVTGVQPQHF TGTGCCAGCAGCGTAACAGGGGTCCAGCCCCAGCATTTT
NA TRBJ2-2 TRBV9 TRBD1 CASSVARGITGELFF TGTGCCAGCAGCGTAGCCAGGGGGATCACCGGGGAGCTGTTTTTT
NA TRBJ1-1 TRBV5-4 NA CASSLEGVNTEAFF TGTGCCAGCAGCTTGGAAGGGGTGAACACTGAAGCTTTCTTT
NA TRBJ1-2 TRBV27 NA CASSFGRNYGYTF TGTGCCAGCAGTTTCGGGAGAAACTATGGCTACACCTTC
NA TRBJ1-1 TRBV13 NA CASSLDSGRGTAEAFF TGTGCCAGCAGCTTAGATTCCGGAAGGGGTACGGCTGAAGCTTTCTTT
NA TRBJ1-5 TRBV19 NA CASSIGTRTNQPQHF TGTGCCAGTAGTATAGGTACCAGGACAAATCAGCCCCAGCATTTT
NA TRBJ2-7 TRBV2 NA CASSEGGLSEQYF TGTGCCAGCAGTGAAGGAGGCCTTAGCGAGCAGTACTTC
NA TRBJ2-3 TRBV2 TRBD2 CASRELAGGPSDTQYF TGTGCCAGCAGAGAACTAGCGGGGGGGCCTTCAGATACGCAGTATTTT
NA TRBJ2-1 TRBV27 NA CASSLLVGAPEQFF TGTGCCAGCAGTTTGCTAGTTGGGGCCCCGGAGCAGTTCTTC
NA TRBJ2-7 TRBV11-3 NA CASSYRGPPPGLHTRYEQYF TGTGCCAGCAGCTATAGAGGACCCCCCCCGGGACTCCATACCCGTTACGAGCAGTACTTC
once TRBJ2-6 TRBV6-6 NA CASSSANSGANVLTF TGTGCCAGCAGTTCCGCTAACTCTGGGGCCAACGTCCTGACTTTC
NA TRBJ1-5 TRBV15 NA CATSRLTGQGQPQHF TGTGCCACCAGCAGGCTGACAGGTCAGGGACAGCCCCAGCATTTT
NA TRBJ2-1 TRBV14 TRBD2 CASSQPSGAPLVFF TGTGCCAGCAGCCAACCTAGCGGGGCCCCCTTAGTTTTCTTC
NA TRBJ2-7 TRBV2 TRBD1 CASTTGEHEQYF TGTGCCAGCACGACAGGGGAACACGAGCAGTACTTC
NA TRBJ1-1 TRBV5-1 TRBD1 CASSLGAVTGGNRAFF TGCGCCAGCAGCTTGGGCGCGGTGACAGGGGGCAATCGGGCTTTCTTT
NA TRBJ2-7 TRBV7-2 NA CASSLVGGRVAEQYF TGTGCCAGCAGCTTAGTTGGCGGCAGGGTGGCCGAGCAGTACTTC
NA TRBJ2-7 TRBV19 TRBD1 CASSIAGTGSYEQYF TGTGCCAGTAGTATAGCCGGGACAGGTTCCTACGAGCAGTACTTC
NA TRBJ2-2 TRBV7-9 TRBD2 CASSPRARLAGGPGGELFF TGTGCCAGCAGCCCACGGGCACGACTAGCGGGAGGGCCAGGCGGGGAGCTGTTTTTT
NA TRBJ2-7 TRBV11-2 NA CASSLELHYEQYF TGTGCCAGCAGCTTAGAACTACATTACGAGCAGTACTTC
NA TRBJ2-3 TRBV9 NA CASSVGGQPSTDTQYF TGTGCCAGCAGCGTAGGAGGCCAGCCTAGCACAGATACGCAGTATTTT